This is a list of T cell receptor beta chains from one sample in a study of beta chain features in type 1 diabetes. Repertoires were generated with immunoSEQ multiplex PCR, while TCRdb's copy carries only in-frame clones and drops some. The data contain approximately 90,000 clones, 25% to 35% of them singletons. Source material: stem cell memory CD4+ T cells from blood. The source of these receptors is a woman between 18 and 30 years old in good health. Each CDR3 is given with its conserved first and last residue. The D gene is left open where the match is weak. Clone size, where shown, is once, few, many, or a class for clones that have expanded.

TRBV30	TRBJ2-3	TRBD2	few	CAWSVLAGGRADTQYF	TGTGCCTGGAGTGTACTAGCGGGGGGTAGGGCAGATACGCAGTATTTT
TRBV18	TRBJ1-1	-	-	CASSKTGAGTEAFF	TGTGCCAGCTCAAAGACAGGTGCGGGCACTGAAGCTTTCTTT
TRBV4-1	TRBJ1-5	TRBD1	-	CASSQAGTVVNQPQHF	TGCGCCAGCAGCCAAGCTGGGACAGTTGTAAATCAGCCCCAGCATTTT
TRBV7-2	TRBJ2-7	TRBD1	-	CASSLVRQGGYEQYF	TGTGCCAGCAGCTTAGTGAGACAGGGGGGATACGAGCAGTACTTC
TRBV5-1	TRBJ2-7	-	few	CASSLVPGDYEQYF	TGCGCCAGCAGCTTGGTTCCAGGGGACTACGAGCAGTACTTC
TRBV18	TRBJ2-7	TRBD1	-	CASSPGTGVDEQYF	TGTGCCAGCTCACCCGGGACAGGGGTCGACGAGCAGTACTTC
TRBV19	TRBJ1-1	-	-	CASSLGTPRAFF	TGTGCCAGTAGTCTCGGGACTCCACGAGCTTTCTTT
TRBV6-5	TRBJ1-2	-	few	CASSYSRRDYGYTF	TGTGCCAGCAGTTACTCGCGCAGGGACTATGGCTACACCTTC
TRBV7-9	TRBJ2-7	TRBD1	-	CASQGQGRDEQYF	TGTGCCAGCCAGGGACAGGGACGGGACGAGCAGTACTTC
TRBV7-2	TRBJ2-3	-	few	CASSQSTDTQYF	TGTGCCAGCAGCCAAAGCACAGATACGCAGTATTTT
TRBV18	TRBJ1-4	-	-	CASSPNLGSTNEKLFF	TGTGCCAGCTCACCAAACTTGGGCAGCACTAATGAAAAACTGTTTTTT
TRBV7-3	TRBJ2-3	TRBD1	-	CASSHPDRAKGTQYF	TGTGCCAGCAGCCACCCGGACAGGGCCAAGGGCACGCAGTATTTT
TRBV7-2	TRBJ1-4	-	-	CASSLGGSGVGEKLFF	TGTGCCAGCAGCTTAGGAGGGTCAGGGGTGGGCGAAAAACTGTTTTTT
TRBV5-1	TRBJ2-5	-	few	CASSLDNSQETQYF	TGCGCCAGCAGCTTGGATAACAGCCAAGAGACCCAGTACTTC
TRBV11-1	TRBJ1-1	-	-	CASSLAYTNTEAFF	TGTGCCAGCAGCTTAGCTTACACGAACACTGAAGCTTTCTTT
TRBV18	TRBJ2-1	TRBD1	-	CASSPQGAAYNEQFF	TGTGCCAGCTCACCACAGGGGGCGGCCTACAATGAGCAGTTCTTC
TRBV6-6	TRBJ1-1	-	few	CASSYSLNTEAFF	TGTGCCAGCAGTTACTCCTTGAACACTGAAGCTTTCTTT
TRBV9	TRBJ2-1	TRBD2	-	CASSVKGLAGVSGEQFF	TGTGCCAGCAGCGTAAAGGGACTAGCGGGGGTGTCGGGGGAGCAGTTCTTC
TRBV6-5	TRBJ1-1	TRBD1	few	CASSYSGRGLNTEAFF	TGTGCCAGCAGTTACTCCGGCAGGGGGCTGAACACTGAAGCTTTCTTT
TRBV9	TRBJ2-2	-	-	CASSPTVGGNTGELFF	TGTGCCAGCAGCCCCACGGTGGGAGGGAACACCGGGGAGCTGTTTTTT
TRBV19	TRBJ2-2	TRBD1	-	CASSSIPGQAITGELFF	TGTGCCAGTTCCTCTATTCCGGGACAGGCAATAACCGGGGAGCTGTTTTTT
TRBV18	TRBJ2-1	-	once	CASSPAWGDSYNEQFF	TGTGCCAGCTCACCAGCTTGGGGGGACTCCTACAATGAGCAGTTCTTC
TRBV18	TRBJ1-5	-	-	CASSEGGGNQPQHF	TGTGCCAGCTCTGAGGGGGGGGGCAATCAGCCCCAGCATTTT
TRBV18	TRBJ2-7	TRBD2	few	CASSQGLAESYEQYF	TGTGCCAGCTCACAGGGACTAGCGGAGTCCTACGAGCAGTACTTC
TRBV5-1	TRBJ2-1	TRBD2	-	CASSLGISGSEQFF	TGCGCCAGCAGCTTGGGTATTAGCGGGAGTGAGCAGTTCTTC
TRBV11-2	TRBJ1-2	TRBD1	-	CASSLGPGTGVEGYTF	TGTGCCAGCAGCTTGGGTCCCGGGACAGGGGTGGAGGGCTACACCTTC
TRBV5-1	TRBJ1-3	TRBD1	-	CASSLASGQPSSGNTIYF	TGCGCCAGCAGCTTGGCCTCGGGACAGCCGAGCTCTGGAAACACCATATATTTT
TRBV7-9	TRBJ1-3	-	few	CASSLALGRAHNTIYF	TGTGCCAGCAGCTTAGCGCTGGGCAGGGCGCACAACACCATATATTTT
TRBV4-2	TRBJ1-1	-	-	CASSPMLQGGTEAFF	TGTGCCAGCAGCCCCATGCTCCAGGGTGGCACTGAAGCTTTCTTT
TRBV4-1	TRBJ1-2	-	-	CASSQGQLNYGYTF	TGCGCCAGCAGCCAAGGACAGTTGAACTATGGCTACACCTTC
TRBV9	TRBJ1-5	-	-	CASSQHPGDQPQHF	TGTGCCAGCAGCCAGCACCCCGGGGATCAGCCCCAGCATTTT
TRBV9	TRBJ2-3	TRBD2	few	CASSVAGGPTDTQYF	TGTGCCAGCAGCGTAGCGGGAGGGCCTACAGATACGCAGTATTTT
TRBV7-2	TRBJ2-7	TRBD2	few	CASSSSGGTYEQYF	TGTGCCAGCAGCTCTAGCGGGGGTACCTACGAGCAGTACTTC
TRBV6-1	TRBJ2-2	-	-	CAGRPLASGELFF	TGTGCCGGAAGGCCCCTAGCCTCCGGGGAGCTGTTTTTT
TRBV4-1	TRBJ2-7	-	few	CASSQRGGTTYEQYF	TGCGCCAGCAGCCAAAGAGGGGGAACAACCTACGAGCAGTACTTC
TRBV27	TRBJ2-1	-	-	CASSLRGAFHNEQFF	TGTGCCAGCAGTCTCCGGGGGGCCTTCCACAATGAGCAGTTCTTC
TRBV7-9	TRBJ1-2	-	-	CASSPGRGAYADNYGYTF	TGTGCCAGCAGCCCTGGCCGGGGGGCGTACGCGGATAACTATGGCTACACCTTC
TRBV10-3	TRBJ2-7	TRBD2	-	CAIREREKLHEQYF	TGTGCCATCAGGGAGCGGGAGAAGCTTCACGAGCAGTACTTC
TRBV27	TRBJ2-3	-	-	CASSPGQYTDTQYF	TGTGCCAGCAGTCCTGGACAGTATACAGATACGCAGTATTTT
TRBV7-2	TRBJ2-3	TRBD1	-	CASSLAGRGPDTQYF	TGTGCCAGCAGCTTGGCCGGCAGGGGGCCAGATACGCAGTATTTT
TRBV11-2	TRBJ2-1	-	-	CASSLRSPPYNEQFF	TGTGCCAGCAGCTTAAGGAGCCCCCCCTACAATGAGCAGTTCTTC
TRBV5-8	TRBJ1-5	-	-	CASSLRQVNQPQHF	TGTGCCAGCAGCTTGAGACAGGTCAATCAGCCCCAGCATTTT
TRBV29-1	TRBJ1-1	-	-	CSVQGAGMNTEAFF	TGCAGCGTCCAGGGCGCAGGTATGAACACTGAAGCTTTCTTT
TRBV5-1	TRBJ1-2	-	few	CASSVGQSKGYTF	TGCGCCAGCAGCGTAGGACAAAGTAAAGGCTACACCTTC
TRBV7-3	TRBJ1-6	TRBD1	-	CASSQDRAYNSPLHF	TGTGCCAGCAGCCAAGACAGGGCTTATAATTCACCCCTCCACTTT
TRBV10-3	TRBJ1-1	-	few	CAISESEITEAFF	TGTGCCATCAGTGAGTCAGAGATTACTGAAGCTTTCTTT
TRBV7-9	TRBJ1-3	TRBD1	-	CASSWDRVSGNTIYF	TGTGCCAGCAGCTGGGACAGGGTCTCTGGAAACACCATATATTTT
TRBV11-3	TRBJ2-1	-	-	CASSLSLASSYNEQFF	TGTGCCAGCAGCTTATCTCTAGCGAGCTCCTACAATGAGCAGTTCTTC
TRBV7-9	TRBJ2-1	-	few	CASSLSLPYNEQFF	TGTGCCAGCAGCTTATCTCTACCTTACAATGAGCAGTTCTTC
TRBV2	TRBJ2-2	TRBD1	-	CASSRDSPNTGELFF	TGTGCCAGCAGTCGGGACAGTCCGAACACCGGGGAGCTGTTTTTT
TRBV4-3	TRBJ2-7	-	few	CASSQDLGSYEQYF	TGCGCCAGCAGCCAAGATCTGGGCAGCTACGAGCAGTACTTC
TRBV2	TRBJ2-3	-	-	CASSEDRGTDTQYF	TGTGCCAGCAGCGAGGACAGAGGCACAGATACGCAGTATTTT
TRBV6-5	TRBJ1-4	-	few	CASSTDSINEKLFF	TGTGCCAGCAGTACTGACAGCATAAATGAAAAACTGTTTTTT